The 29 T cell receptor beta chains reported below all come from one sample, sequenced in a study of cytomegalovirus exposure and HLA in healthy donors. PCR amplification relied on 60 Vbeta primers (plus 13 Jbeta primers). Sequencing used immunoSEQ multiplex PCR; TCRdb keeps in-frame clones, though not all of them. The table shows some 88,000 clones, with roughly 63% occurring only once. The sample was PBMCs. Receptors were obtained from a woman between 25 and 40 years old in good health and CMV-seronegative.

The rearrangement uses TRBV4-3 and TRBJ2-5, with TRBD1 identical over 10 bases. CDR1 is LGHNA, CDR2 YSLEER, per germline. The CDR3 contains 15 residues. V lost 4 bases, J lost 9 bases, and 11 bases stayed unmatched. The CDR3 reads CASSPGGSGTGAQYF. The CDR3 region has the DNA TGCGCCAGCAGCCCCGGGGGGAGCGGGACAGGGGCCCAGTACTTC.

As for this clone: Other DNA sequences of this sample code for an identical CDR3. V gene TRBV5-1 combines with J gene TRBJ2-3, with 12 bases lining up with TRBD2. The length of the CDR3 is 16 residues. Looked up from germline, CDR1 is SGHRS and CDR2 is YFSETQ. With V trimmed by 3 bases and J by 2 bases, 4 bases remained unmatched. CDR3 amino acids: CASSSGLAGTTDTQYF. The CDR3 DNA reads TGCGCCAGCAGCTCAGGACTAGCGGGAACCACAGATACGCAGTATTTT.

This clone came up a few times. The V gene is TRBV11-2, the J gene TRBJ1-2; weak D call: TRBD1 (5 bases). V lost 6 bases to trimming and J lost 4 bases, with 18 bases between them. Germline assignment: CDR1 SGHAT and CDR2 FQNNGV. This CDR3 contains 15 residues. CDR3 DNA sequence: TGTGCCAGCAGTTCCCTGTGGAGGGGCGCCTATGGCTACACCTTC. It encodes CASSSLWRGAYGYTF.

This rearrangement joins TRBV7-9 to TRBJ1-1; D is undetermined. Looked up from germline, CDR1 is SEHNR and CDR2 is FQNEAQ (reference sequence). The CDR3 contains 13 residues. With 1 base removed from V and 8 bases from J, the gap between germline ends came to 11 bases. Here the CDR3 DNA reads TGTGCCAGCAGCTTAGTCGACCGGGTGGAAGCTTTCTTT. Amino acid sequence: CASSLVDRVEAFF. Filled out from reference TRBV7-9 and TRBJ1-1, the complete variable domain reads DTGVSQNPRHKITKRGQNVTFRCDPISEHNRLYWYRQTLGQGPEFLTYFQNEAQLEKSRLLSDRFSAERPKGSFSTLEIQRTEQGDSAMYLCASSLVDRVEAFFGQGTRLTVV.

This chain connects TRBV15 to TRBJ2-3; 7 nucleotides align to TRBD1. CDR3 length: 15 amino acids. Unmatched junction bases numbered 8, after V lost 3 bases and J lost 5 bases. Germline V gene lookup returns CDR1 LNHNV and CDR2 YYDKDF (reference sequence). Here the CDR3 reads CATSSRGIRRDTQYF. The CDR3 DNA is TGTGCCACCAGCAGCAGGGGGATCCGTAGAGATACGCAGTATTTT. Full variable domain (rest looked up from reference TRBV15 and TRBJ2-3): DAMVIQNPRYQVTQFGKPVTLSCSQTLNHNVMYWYQQKSSQAPKLLFHYYDKDFNNEADTPDNFQSRRPNTSFCFLDIRSPGLGDTAMYLCATSSRGIRRDTQYFGPGTRLTVL.

V gene TRBV27 combines with J gene TRBJ2-2; perhaps TRBD2 as D (6 bases). Germline-derived CDR1 and CDR2 are MNHEY and SMNVEV (reference sequence). The CDR3 loop spans 12 amino acids. Trimming cost V 8 bases and J 5 bases, with 9 bases left between them. CDR3 DNA sequence: TGTGCCAGCTCACGGGGGACCGGGGAGCTGTTTTTT. Amino acid sequence: CASSRGTGELFF.

This clone was observed a few times. CDR3 sequence (DNA): TGTGCCAGTAGTATTTTACAGGGGGATGGCTACACCTTC. The encoded protein is CASSILQGDGYTF. The chain carries TRBV19 and TRBJ1-2, with 8 bases that match TRBD1. Germline lookup yields CDR1 LNHDA and CDR2 SQIVND (reference sequence). Trimming took 3 bases from V and 6 from J; bases not matched to a gene: 3. CDR3 length: 13 residues.

Comments on this clone: Compared with germline, one end of the junction differs, possibly owing to a read error. The V gene is TRBV15, the J gene TRBJ2-7; tentatively, D is TRBD2 (6 bases). This CDR3 is 15 amino acids long. Germline V lookup: CDR1 LNHNV, CDR2 YYDKDF (reference sequence). The CDR3 region is CATSVGGGPSLEQYF. In nucleotides, the CDR3 is TGTGCCACCAGCGTGGGTGGAGGGCCTTCGCTCGAGCAGTATTTC.

This clone has only a few counts. The rearrangement joins TRBV4-3 to TRBJ2-3, with D possibly TRBD2 on 5 matching bases. V was clipped by 5 bases and J by 2 bases, with 14 bases between them. The CDR3 loop spans 15 amino acids. Germline loops: CDR1 LGHNA, CDR2 YSLEER. For the CDR3, the DNA is TGCGCCAGCAGCAACGGGGATCCAGACACAGATACGCAGTATTTT. Translated, it gives CASSNGDPDTDTQYF.

The V and J genes are TRBV15 and TRBJ2-2, with 7 bases fitting TRBD2. The V gene end was trimmed by 5 bases and the J gene end by 7 bases; junction bases not matched to a gene: 1. The CDR3 loop spans 12 amino acids. The germline CDR1 and CDR2 sequences are LNHNV and YYDKDF (reference sequence). The CDR3, as DNA: TGTGCCACCAGCGGGGGGGGCGGGGAGCTGTTTTTT. Its translation is CATSGGGGELFF.

This clone was seen a handful of times. J is TRBJ1-6 and V is TRBV21-1; TRBD1 is the table's D call, not checked against the DNA. TRBV21-1 has pseudogene status. The CDR3 covers 15 residues. The CDR3, as DNA: TGTGCCAGCAGCAAACCGACAGGGGGCGGGTCACCCCTCCACTTT. This gives the protein CASSKPTGGGSPLHF.

The chain couples TRBV2 to TRBJ1-3; 7 bases agree with TRBD1. CDR1 and CDR2 from the germline V gene are SNHLY and FYNNEI. Losses at the gene ends were 5 bases for V and 5 bases for J; bases not matched to a gene: 3. This CDR3 region has 13 residues. CDR3 protein: CASSWDSRNTIYF. As DNA, the CDR3 is TGTGCCAGCAGTTGGGACAGCAGAAACACCATATATTTT.

V usage is TRBV11-2 and J usage is TRBJ2-7, with TRBD2 matching 7 bases. Germline loops: CDR1 SGHAT, CDR2 FQNNGV. This CDR3 contains 14 residues. The V segment lost 4 bases and the J segment 4 bases; nucleotides outside the gene matches: 7. CDR3 nucleotide sequence: TGTGCCAGCAGCTCCTCCCGGGACTATTACGAGCAGTACTTC. Encoded protein: CASSSSRDYYEQYF.

The chain is built from TRBV6-5 and TRBJ2-5; 7 bases are shared with TRBD2. V lost 2 bases to trimming and J lost 1 base; unmatched junction nucleotides: 1. Germline V gene sequence: CDR1 MNHEY, CDR2 SVGAGI. The CDR3 extends over 14 amino acids. CDR3 loop: CASSYLAAQETQYF. CDR3 sequence (DNA): TGTGCCAGCAGTTACCTAGCGGCCCAAGAGACCCAGTACTTC.

The rearrangement uses TRBV2 and TRBJ1-1; tentative D call: TRBD1 (5 bases). From germline, CDR1 is SNHLY and CDR2 FYNNEI. V lost 6 bases and J lost 3, with 8 bases in between. This CDR3 spans 12 amino acids. The CDR3 spells CASSPGHTEAFF. In nucleotides, the CDR3 is TGTGCCAGCAGCCCAGGGCACACTGAAGCTTTCTTT.

The V and J genes are TRBV13 and TRBJ2-2, with 13 bases identical to TRBD2. The CDR3 extends over 17 amino acids. CDR1 PRHDT and CDR2 FYEKMQ come from the germline V gene (reference sequence). J was trimmed by 3 bases and V by 4 bases; bases with no gene match: 5. CDR3 nucleotide sequence: TGTGCCAGCAGCTCCAGGACTAGCGGGAGCGACACCGGGGAGCTGTTTTTT. Amino acids: CASSSRTSGSDTGELFF.

This clone was seen once. The rearrangement uses TRBV13 and TRBJ2-1; 11 nucleotides match TRBD2. CDR3 length: 15 residues. From germline, CDR1 is PRHDT and CDR2 FYEKMQ (reference sequence). V dropped 5 bases and J dropped 5; count of bases not matched to a gene: 5. CDR3 sequence (DNA): TGTGCCAGCAGCCTTAGACTAGCGGGAAACAATGAGCAGTTCTTC. It is translated as CASSLRLAGNNEQFF.

V gene TRBV19 combines with J gene TRBJ2-1; weak D call: TRBD2 (6 bases). Germline V gives CDR1 LNHDA, CDR2 SQIVND (reference sequence). The CDR3 length is 15 residues. The V end was cut by 4 bases, the J end by 2 bases, with 12 bases between. CDR3 bases: TGTGCCAGTAGTAATCAAGCGGGCGCCTACAATGAGCAGTTCTTC. Amino acid sequence: CASSNQAGAYNEQFF. Full variable domain (outside the CDR3, taken from reference TRBV19 and TRBJ2-1): DGGITQSPKYLFRKEGQNVTLSCEQNLNHDAMYWYRQDPGQGLRLIYYSQIVNDFQKGDIAEGYSVSREKKESFPLTVTSAQKNPTAFYLCASSNQAGAYNEQFFGPGTRLTVL.

This clone has a handful of counts. This chain joins TRBV29-1 and TRBJ1-3; the D gene is possibly TRBD1 (6 bases). The CDR3 spans 15 residues. CDR1 and CDR2 from the germline V gene are SQVTM and ANQGSEA. Deletions cut 3 bases from V and 5 bases from J, with 17 bases between. CDR3 amino acids: CSVELPGEFRNTIYF. CDR3 in DNA: TGCAGCGTTGAGTTGCCAGGGGAATTTAGAAACACCATATATTTT. Filled out from reference TRBV29-1 and TRBJ1-3, the complete variable domain reads SAVISQKPSRDICQRGTSLTIQCQVDSQVTMMFWYRQQPGQSLTLIATANQGSEATYESGFVIDKFPISRPNLTFSTLTVSNMSPEDSSIYLCSVELPGEFRNTIYFGEGSWLTVV.

This sequence joins TRBV19 and TRBJ1-3; TRBD1 matches at 9 bases. CDR1 and CDR2 from the germline V gene are LNHDA and SQIVND (reference sequence). Germline trimming cut 5 bases from V and 0 bases from J; bases unmatched to any gene: 5. The CDR3 sequence is 16 residues long. The CDR3 region is CASSSHRGPSGNTIYF. CDR3 DNA sequence: TGTGCCAGTAGTTCCCACAGGGGGCCCTCTGGAAACACCATATATTTT.

The chain combines TRBV4-2 with TRBJ1-5; no clear D. The CDR3 spans 16 residues. CDR1 is LGHNA, CDR2 YNFKEQ, per germline. V shed 4 bases and J shed 0 bases, with 13 bases lying between them. CDR3 nucleotides: TGTGCCAGCAGCCGCGCCCCCGGAGATAGCAATCAGCCCCAGCATTTT. This encodes CASSRAPGDSNQPQHF.

Only a few counts were recorded for this clone. The chain recombines TRBV4-1 with TRBJ1-4; possible D gene TRBD1, 5 bases. This CDR3 is 13 amino acids long. The V end lost 8 bases, the J end lost 8 bases, and 15 bases lay between the germline ends. Germline V gene lookup returns CDR1 MGHRA and CDR2 YSYEKL. CDR3 sequence reads: CASGRVIGEKLFF. CDR3 bases: TGCGCCAGCGGCAGGGTGATTGGAGAAAAACTGTTTTTT.

The V and J genes are TRBV11-1 and TRBJ2-7; 9 bases are a match to TRBD1. The CDR3 spans 16 residues. The V and J ends lost 2 bases and 9 bases, in that order; junction bases with no gene match: 14. Germline V gene lookup returns CDR1 SGHAT and CDR2 FQDESV (reference sequence). CDR3 in DNA: TGTGCCAGCAGCTTATCGGAGGAACAGGGGGCATCGGGGCAGTACTTC. It is translated as CASSLSEEQGASGQYF.

The V call is TRBV2, the J call TRBJ2-7; the match to TRBD1 covers 9 bases. V lost 6 bases to trimming and J lost 1 base; unmatched junction nucleotides: 10. The CDR3 runs 16 residues. The germline V gene encodes CDR1 SNHLY and CDR2 FYNNEI. The CDR3 sequence is CASRGKQGARSYEQYF. The CDR3 DNA reads TGTGCCAGCAGGGGGAAACAGGGGGCGAGATCCTACGAGCAGTACTTC.

V usage is TRBV4-3 and J usage is TRBJ1-2, with 9 bases that match TRBD1. Germline values: CDR1 LGHNA, CDR2 YSLEER. The trim removed 1 base at V and 6 bases at J, leaving 9 bases unmatched. The CDR3 contains 16 residues. Here the CDR3 DNA reads TGCGCCAGCAGCCAAGCCACCTGGGACAGGGCCGATGGCTACACCTTC. Residues: CASSQATWDRADGYTF.

The J gene is TRBJ2-7, the V gene TRBV2, with 8 nucleotides matching TRBD1. CDR1 is SNHLY, CDR2 FYNNEI, per germline. The CDR3 is 14 amino acids. Trimming removed 5 bases from V and 3 bases from J; junction bases left unmatched: 6. This chain's CDR3 is CASSIQGGDYEQYF. DNA of the CDR3: TGTGCCAGCAGTATACAGGGGGGAGACTACGAGCAGTACTTC.

There are a few counts of this clone. This rearrangement joins TRBV7-2 to TRBJ1-5; tentatively, D is TRBD1 (6 bases). The CDR3 spans 15 residues. CDR1 is SGHTA, CDR2 FQGNSA, per germline. V was trimmed by 1 base and J by 7 bases, leaving 14 bases between them. CDR3 protein: CASSLETGPWQPQHF. The CDR3 nucleotides are TGTGCCAGCAGCTTAGAGACAGGTCCCTGGCAGCCCCAGCATTTT.

This rearrangement joins TRBV2 to TRBJ1-1; TRBD1 matches 9 bases. The trim removed 6 bases at V and 4 bases at J, leaving 3 bases unmatched. Germline lookup yields CDR1 SNHLY and CDR2 FYNNEI. The CDR3 loop spans 13 amino acids. Here the CDR3 reads CASRGQGGTEAFF. The CDR3 nucleotides are TGTGCCAGCAGGGGACAGGGAGGCACTGAAGCTTTCTTT. Combining the CDR3 with reference TRBV2 and TRBJ1-1 gives the whole variable domain EPEVTQTPSHQVTQMGQEVILRCVPISNHLYFYWYRQILGQKVEFLVSFYNNEISEKSEIFDDQFSVERPDGSNFTLKIRSTKLEDSAMYFCASRGQGGTEAFFGQGTRLTVV.

In this sample, this clone turned up once. This chain links TRBV10-3 with TRBJ1-3; 8 nucleotides match TRBD1. CDR1 and CDR2 (germline): ENHRY, SYGVKD. CDR3 length: 17 residues. Unmatched junction bases numbered 10, after V lost 4 bases and J lost 2 bases. The CDR3 DNA is TGTGCCATCAGTGTAGGACAGGGAGTAAAAGCTGGAAACACCATATATTTT. This sequence encodes CAISVGQGVKAGNTIYF.